One sample yielded the 32 T cell receptor beta chains listed below, sequenced in a study of blood T cell repertoires in COVID-19. Some clones are missing from TCRdb's copy, which holds only in-frame ones; the method was immunoSEQ multiplex PCR. This table holds about 340,000 clones, approximately 86% found once. Sequenced: peripheral blood. The receptors shown here come from a woman in her sixties or seventies with COVID-19, enrolled during active disease.

The rearrangement links TRBV30 to TRBJ2-7; 12 nucleotides line up with TRBD1. With V trimmed by 5 bases and J by 5 bases, 1 base remained unmatched. Germline V gene sequence: CDR1 GTSNPN, CDR2 SVGIG (reference sequence). This CDR3 region has 12 residues. DNA of the CDR3: TGTGCCTGGGGGACAGGGGGCGACGAGCAGTACTTC. Translating it yields CAWGTGGDEQYF.

This rearrangement joins TRBV20-1 to TRBJ2-5, with D unclear. The CDR3 covers 13 residues. The germline V gene has CDR1 DFQATT and CDR2 SNEGSKA (reference sequence). The V end was cut by 3 bases, the J end by 4 bases, with 12 bases between. CDR3 nucleotide sequence: TGCAGTGCTAGTGGCTTTACGGGAGAGACCCAGTACTTC. This translates into CSASGFTGETQYF.

The V gene is TRBV12-5, the J gene TRBJ2-3; a possible D gene is TRBD1 (7 bases). The V gene lost 3 bases and the J gene lost 4 bases, with 11 bases spanning the gap. This CDR3 region has 14 residues. Germline V gives CDR1 LGHNT, CDR2 FRNRAP. The CDR3 nucleotides are TGTGCTAGTGGTTTAGGAGGGGGCCCAGATACGCAGTATTTT. Its translation: CASGLGGGPDTQYF.

The chain couples TRBV7-7 to TRBJ1-6; the D is unclear. The CDR3 totals 13 residues. Deletions cut 0 bases from V and 10 bases from J, with 7 bases between. CDR1 is SSHAT and CDR2 is FNYEAQ in the germline V gene (reference sequence). CDR3 bases: TGTGCCAGCAGCTTAGCTCGGGGATCACCCCTCCACTTT. It yields the protein CASSLARGSPLHF.

The chain combines TRBV5-1 with TRBJ2-3, with TRBD2 as a possible D gene (6 bases). The CDR3 runs to 14 residues. The V end was cut by 4 bases, the J end by 4 bases, with 13 bases between. Germline V gene sequence: CDR1 SGHRS, CDR2 YFSETQ. The CDR3 sequence: CASSPVGGADTQYF. CDR3 sequence (DNA): TGCGCCAGCAGCCCGGTCGGCGGGGCAGATACGCAGTATTTT.

V usage is TRBV9 and J usage is TRBJ2-5; D is perhaps TRBD1 (5 bases). This CDR3 has 14 residues. Germline CDR1 is SGDLS and CDR2 is YYNGEE. Trimming pared 6 bases from V and 0 bases from J, leaving 12 bases between. The CDR3 sequence is CASTHPDNQETQYF. The DNA for the CDR3 is TGTGCCAGCACCCACCCGGACAACCAAGAGACCCAGTACTTC.

The table lists this clone with a count of one. This CDR3 is CACHRAMNEKLFF. The CDR3 DNA reads as TGTGCCTGCCACAGGGCGATGAATGAAAAACTGTTTTTT. This chain connects TRBV30 to TRBJ1-4, with D tentatively TRBD1 (6 bases). V was pared by 6 bases and J by 5 bases, with 13 bases between. In germline, CDR1 is GTSNPN, CDR2 SVGIG (reference sequence). The CDR3 sequence is 13 residues long.

The J gene is TRBJ2-5, the V gene TRBV28; D not certain. In germline, CDR1 is MDHEN, CDR2 SYDVKM. The CDR3 has 12 amino acids. Trimming pared 6 bases from V and 3 bases from J, leaving 8 bases between. The chain's CDR3 is CASSQREETQYF. The CDR3 DNA reads TGTGCCAGCAGCCAACGCGAAGAGACCCAGTACTTC.

This chain connects TRBV11-2 to TRBJ1-1, with unresolved D. Trimming stripped 5 bases from V and 7 bases from J, with 11 bases between. CDR1 is SGHAT, CDR2 FQNNGV, per germline. The CDR3 sequence is 12 residues long. CDR3: CASSPTGFEAFF. The DNA for the CDR3 is TGTGCCAGCAGCCCAACGGGTTTTGAAGCTTTCTTT.

The rearrangement links TRBV3-1 (or the pseudogene TRBV3-2) to TRBJ1-2; no definite D call. The V end was cut by 1 base, the J end by 6 bases, with 21 bases between. Germline V lookup: CDR1 LGHDT, CDR2 YNNKEL (reference sequence). The CDR3 totals 17 residues. The DNA of the CDR3 is TGTGCCAGCAGCCAAGCTACCCAGGCCACTCAGTGGAATGGCTACACCTTC. Translation: CASSQATQATQWNGYTF.

V and J are TRBV6-6 and TRBJ2-5; TRBD1 matches 8 bases. The junction had 7 bases not matched to a gene; V was cut back by 11 bases and J by 5 bases. Germline V lookup: CDR1 MNHNY, CDR2 SVGAGI (reference sequence). The CDR3 has 12 amino acids. Here the CDR3 DNA reads TGTGCCCGACAGGGGTCAAGCGAGACCCAGTACTTC. It codes for CARQGSSETQYF.

The chain combines TRBV6-6 with TRBJ2-3; 7 positions agree with TRBD2. This CDR3 comprises 14 residues. Unmatched junction bases numbered 3, after V lost 6 bases and J lost 0 bases. Germline V CDR1 and CDR2: MNHNY, SVGAGI (reference sequence). The CDR3 DNA follows: TGTGCCAGCAGGTCACTAGCGAGCACAGATACGCAGTATTTT. This codes for CASRSLASTDTQYF.

This chain links TRBV7-9 with TRBJ1-4; 9 positions match TRBD1. Germline assignment: CDR1 SEHNR and CDR2 FQNEAQ (reference sequence). Trimming took 3 bases from V and 7 from J; bases not matched to a gene: 3. This CDR3 is 14 amino acids long. The CDR3 region is CASSLTGGGEKLFF. The CDR3 DNA reads TGTGCCAGCAGCTTGACAGGGGGAGGTGAAAAACTGTTTTTT.

The V and J genes are TRBV5-4 and TRBJ2-2, with 8 bases matching TRBD1. The ends lost 6 bases at V and 7 bases at J; junction bases unmatched: 14. The CDR3 loop spans 16 amino acids. Germline CDR1 is SGHNT and CDR2 is YYREEE (reference sequence). The CDR3 loop is CASTEIGRGPGGELFF. The CDR3 coding sequence is TGTGCCAGCACCGAAATCGGCAGGGGGCCTGGCGGGGAGCTGTTTTTT.

The V and J genes are TRBV11-2 and TRBJ2-7; TRBD2 might be the D (5 bases). CDR1 and CDR2 (germline): SGHAT, FQNNGV. The CDR3 contains 13 residues. V was cut by 5 bases and J by 4 bases, with 12 bases left in between. DNA for the CDR3: TGTGCCAGCAGCCCTATTAGGGAGTACGAGCAGTACTTC. It translates to CASSPIREYEQYF.

The gene calls are TRBV5-1 and TRBJ2-2; D gene unclear. Trimming shortened V by 0 bases and J by 0 bases, and 9 bases separated the two germline ends. The CDR3 sequence is 16 residues long. CDR1 and CDR2 (germline): SGHRS, YFSETQ. The CDR3 DNA is TGCGCCAGCAGCTTGGTGGCAGGTCCGAACACCGGGGAGCTGTTTTTT. Amino acid sequence: CASSLVAGPNTGELFF.

The chain combines TRBV2 with TRBJ2-1, with a possible D match to TRBD2 (6 bases). The ends were cut back, 10 bases at V and 6 bases at J, with 22 bases in the middle. Per the germline V gene, CDR1 is SNHLY and CDR2 is FYNNEI. CDR3 length equals 15 residues. The CDR3 here is CAIPPQRVRSNEQFF. The CDR3, as DNA: TGTGCCATCCCACCCCAGCGGGTAAGGTCCAATGAGCAGTTCTTC.

The V call is TRBV6-1, the J call TRBJ1-4; D not certain. V dropped 3 bases and J dropped 1 base, with 6 bases sitting between them. CDR3 size: 14 residues. CDR1 is MNHNS and CDR2 is SASEGT in the germline V gene. The CDR3 protein is CASSDGLTNEKLFF. As DNA, the CDR3 is TGTGCCAGCAGTGACGGGTTAACTAATGAAAAACTGTTTTTT.

This chain's CDR3 is CASSPWDRGTEAFF. DNA of the CDR3: TGCGCCAGCAGCCCCTGGGACAGGGGCACTGAAGCTTTCTTT. The V gene is TRBV5-1, the J gene TRBJ1-1; 10 bases are shared with TRBD1. This CDR3 has 14 amino acids. Germline CDR1 and CDR2: SGHRS and YFSETQ. Trimming removed 4 bases from V and 4 bases from J; junction bases left unmatched: 4.

The genes are TRBV9 and TRBJ2-7; tentative D call: TRBD2 (6 bases). Germline V gives CDR1 SGDLS, CDR2 YYNGEE. The CDR3 length is 13 residues. Trimming removed 4 bases at V and 6 bases at J, with 14 bases between. CDR3 sequence (DNA): TGTGCCAGCAGCATAACGGGGGTAACCGAGCAGTACTTC. Its protein product is CASSITGVTEQYF.

The chain links TRBV7-2 to TRBJ2-7; 7 positions agree with TRBD1. Per the germline V gene, CDR1 is SGHTA and CDR2 is FQGNSA. The CDR3 runs 14 residues. V lost 4 bases to trimming and J lost 2 bases; unmatched junction nucleotides: 5. The CDR3 is CASSSGQVPYEQYF. DNA of the CDR3: TGTGCCAGCAGCTCTGGACAGGTACCCTACGAGCAGTACTTC.

The rearrangement uses TRBV19 and TRBJ2-5, with D perhaps matching TRBD2 (6 bases). Deletions cut 5 bases from V and 0 bases from J, with 19 bases between. Germline loops: CDR1 LNHDA, CDR2 SQIVND (reference sequence). The CDR3 has 17 residues. The CDR3: CASSSTSAGPNQETQYF. The CDR3, as DNA: TGTGCCAGTAGTTCCACGTCCGCGGGGCCCAACCAAGAGACCCAGTACTTC.

This chain connects TRBV18 to TRBJ1-4; D is unresolved. V dropped 2 bases and J dropped 5 bases, with 9 bases sitting between them. The CDR3 has 14 residues. Germline V CDR1 and CDR2: KGHSH, LQKENI. As DNA, the CDR3 is TGTGCCAGCTCACCAGAGGAGTTAAATGAAAAACTGTTTTTT. Protein: CASSPEELNEKLFF.

CDR3 nucleotides: TGTGCCAGAAGCCGGACTGGTCAGCCCCAGCATTTT. This encodes CARSRTGQPQHF. This chain connects TRBV5-3 to TRBJ1-5; D is unresolved. TRBV5-3 falls under the ORF class, with uncertain function. V was clipped by 4 bases and J by 6 bases, with 8 bases between them. This CDR3 region has 12 residues.

V is TRBV10-2 and J is TRBJ1-1, with TRBD1 matching 9 bases. Germline V gene lookup returns CDR1 WSHSY and CDR2 SAAADI. The CDR3 spans 13 residues. With V trimmed by 4 bases and J by 5 bases, 2 bases remained unmatched. CDR3 loop: CASSGQGGTEAFF. The CDR3 DNA sequence: TGCGCCAGCAGTGGACAGGGGGGAACTGAAGCTTTCTTT.

The chain links TRBV6-1 to TRBJ1-5, with TRBD1 as a possible D gene (5 bases). Trimming pared 4 bases from V and 2 bases from J, leaving 15 bases between. The germline gives CDR1 MNHNS, CDR2 SASEGT. This CDR3 comprises 16 residues. The chain's CDR3 is CASSAAYGGGNQPQHF. DNA of the CDR3: TGTGCCAGCAGTGCGGCTTACGGGGGTGGCAATCAGCCCCAGCATTTT.

This chain links TRBV9 with TRBJ2-7; 14 bases are a match to TRBD2. Germline V gene data show CDR1 as SGDLS and CDR2 as YYNGEE. The CDR3 consists of 15 residues. The J segment lost 4 bases and the V segment lost 4 bases, leaving 4 bases of the junction unmatched. The CDR3 is CASSPRLAGGYEQYF. The CDR3 region has the DNA TGTGCCAGCAGCCCCCGACTAGCGGGGGGGTACGAGCAGTACTTC. Full variable domain (outside the CDR3, taken from reference TRBV9 and TRBJ2-7): DSGVTQTPKHLITATGQRVTLRCSPRSGDLSVYWYQQSLDQGLQFLIQYYNGEERAKGNILERFSAQQFPDLHSELNLSSLELGDSALYFCASSPRLAGGYEQYFGPGTRLTVT.

The chain uses TRBV5-6 and TRBJ2-3; the match to TRBD1 covers 7 bases. The CDR3 runs to 14 residues. The germline V gene has CDR1 SGHDT and CDR2 YYEEEE. V was pared by 7 bases and J by 0 bases, with 5 bases of the junction left unmatched. The CDR3 region is CASGDSSSTDTQYF. The DNA for the CDR3 is TGTGCCAGCGGGGACAGCTCTAGCACAGATACGCAGTATTTT.

This clone came up once. J is TRBJ2-7 and V is TRBV6-5; 7 positions match TRBD2. The CDR3 consists of 14 residues. After removal of 6 bases from V and 0 bases from J, the junction contained 5 bases not matched to a gene. Germline CDR1 reads MNHEY; CDR2 reads SVGAGI. The CDR3 reads CASSRDYLSYEQYF. In DNA, the CDR3 is TGTGCCAGCAGCCGGGACTACCTCTCCTACGAGCAGTACTTC.

This clone is a singleton in its sample. V gene TRBV3-1 (or the pseudogene TRBV3-2) combines with J gene TRBJ2-7; D is ambiguous. CDR1 and CDR2 (germline): LGHDT, YNNKEL (reference sequence). Trimming pared 4 bases from V and 7 bases from J, leaving 14 bases between. The CDR3 has 13 amino acids. CDR3 amino acids: CASSPQTVGEQYF. The CDR3 coding sequence is TGTGCCAGCAGCCCACAGACGGTGGGTGAGCAGTACTTC.

The chain couples TRBV27 to TRBJ1-1; maybe TRBD1 (5 bases). The ends were cut back, 6 bases at V and 4 bases at J, with 18 bases in the middle. The CDR3 is 15 amino acids. Per the germline V gene, CDR1 is MNHEY and CDR2 is SMNVEV (reference sequence). CDR3 sequence: CASRRQWVSSTEAFF. The CDR3 nucleotides read TGTGCCAGCAGGCGACAGTGGGTGTCGAGCACTGAAGCTTTCTTT.

A remark on this clone: Other DNA sequences from this sample encode an identical CDR3 as well. The V and J genes are TRBV9 and TRBJ1-1, with TRBD1 matching over 7 bases. Germline V gene lookup returns CDR1 SGDLS and CDR2 YYNGEE. After removal of 6 bases from V and 4 bases from J, the junction contained 12 bases not matched to a gene. This CDR3 is 15 amino acids long. The CDR3 here is CASTSGGLVGTEAFF. In DNA form, the CDR3 reads TGTGCCAGCACCTCAGGGGGGTTAGTCGGCACTGAAGCTTTCTTT.